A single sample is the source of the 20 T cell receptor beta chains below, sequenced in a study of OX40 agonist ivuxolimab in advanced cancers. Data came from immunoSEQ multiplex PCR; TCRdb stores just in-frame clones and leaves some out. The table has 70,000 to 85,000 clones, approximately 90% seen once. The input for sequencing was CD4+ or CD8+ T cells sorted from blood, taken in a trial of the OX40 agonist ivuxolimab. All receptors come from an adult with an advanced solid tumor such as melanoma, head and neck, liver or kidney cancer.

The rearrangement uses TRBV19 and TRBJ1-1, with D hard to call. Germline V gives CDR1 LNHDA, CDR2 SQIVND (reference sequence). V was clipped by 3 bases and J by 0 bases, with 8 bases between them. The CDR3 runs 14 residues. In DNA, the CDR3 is TGTGCCAGTAGTATTTCTCTTGTGAACACTGAAGCTTTCTTT. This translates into CASSISLVNTEAFF.

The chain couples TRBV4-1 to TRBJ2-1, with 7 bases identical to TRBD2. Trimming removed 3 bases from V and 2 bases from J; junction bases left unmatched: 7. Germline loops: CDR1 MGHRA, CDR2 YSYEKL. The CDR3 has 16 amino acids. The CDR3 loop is CASSHPGGGAYNEQFF. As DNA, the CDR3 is TGCGCCAGCAGCCACCCGGGCGGGGGTGCCTACAATGAGCAGTTCTTC.

The CDR3 protein is CASSLRGAGPLYEQYF. The CDR3 DNA reads as TGTGCCAGCAGTTTAAGGGGAGCGGGACCCCTGTACGAGCAGTACTTC. The rearrangement links TRBV28 to TRBJ2-7; 7 bases map to TRBD2. V was pared by 2 bases and J by 4 bases, with 11 bases of the junction left unmatched. CDR3 length: 16 residues. The V gene's germline CDR1 is MDHEN and CDR2 SYDVKM.

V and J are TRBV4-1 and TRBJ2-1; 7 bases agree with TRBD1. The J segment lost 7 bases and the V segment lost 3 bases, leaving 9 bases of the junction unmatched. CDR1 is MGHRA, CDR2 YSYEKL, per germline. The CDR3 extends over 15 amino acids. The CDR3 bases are TGCGCCAGCAGCCACGAGACCGCCAGGGGGAATGAGCAGTTCTTC. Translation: CASSHETARGNEQFF.

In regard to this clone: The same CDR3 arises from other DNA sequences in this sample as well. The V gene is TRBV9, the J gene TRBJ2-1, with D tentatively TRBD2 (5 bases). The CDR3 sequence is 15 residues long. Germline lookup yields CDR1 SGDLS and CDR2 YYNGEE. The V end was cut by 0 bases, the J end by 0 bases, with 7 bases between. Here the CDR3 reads CASSVGTSSYNEQFF. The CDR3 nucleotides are TGTGCCAGCAGCGTAGGAACTAGCTCCTACAATGAGCAGTTCTTC.

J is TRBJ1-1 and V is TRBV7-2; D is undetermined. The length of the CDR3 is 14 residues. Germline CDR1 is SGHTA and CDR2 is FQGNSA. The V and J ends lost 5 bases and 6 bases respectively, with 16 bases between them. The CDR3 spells CASSPYSGVAEAFF. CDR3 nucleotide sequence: TGTGCCAGCAGCCCCTACAGCGGCGTCGCTGAAGCTTTCTTT.

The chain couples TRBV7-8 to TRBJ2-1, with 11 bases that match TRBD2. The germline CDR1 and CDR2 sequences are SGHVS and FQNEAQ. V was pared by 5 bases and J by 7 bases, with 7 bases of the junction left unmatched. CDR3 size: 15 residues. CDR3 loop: CASSPIAGGPNEQFF. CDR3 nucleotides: TGTGCCAGCAGCCCTATAGCGGGAGGGCCGAATGAGCAGTTCTTC.

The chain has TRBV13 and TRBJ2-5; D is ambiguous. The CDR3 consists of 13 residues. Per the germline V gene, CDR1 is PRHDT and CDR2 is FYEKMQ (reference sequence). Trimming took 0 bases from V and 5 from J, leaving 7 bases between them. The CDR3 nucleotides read TGTGCCAGCAGCTTAGGAGAGGATGAGACCCAGTACTTC. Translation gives CASSLGEDETQYF.

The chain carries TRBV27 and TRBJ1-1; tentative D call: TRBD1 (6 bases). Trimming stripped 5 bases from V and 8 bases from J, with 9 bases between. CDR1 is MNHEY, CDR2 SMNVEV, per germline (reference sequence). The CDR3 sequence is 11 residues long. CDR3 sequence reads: CASSVGTEAFF. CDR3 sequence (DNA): TGTGCCAGCAGTGTCGGGACAGAAGCTTTCTTT.

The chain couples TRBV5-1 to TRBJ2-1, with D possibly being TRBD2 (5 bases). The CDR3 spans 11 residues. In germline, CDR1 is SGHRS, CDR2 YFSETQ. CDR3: CASEGYNEQFF. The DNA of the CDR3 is TGCGCATCTGAGGGTTACAATGAGCAGTTCTTC.

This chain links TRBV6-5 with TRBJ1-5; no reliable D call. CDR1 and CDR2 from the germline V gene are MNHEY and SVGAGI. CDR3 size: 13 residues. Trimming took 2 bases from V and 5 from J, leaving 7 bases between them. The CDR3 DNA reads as TGTGCCAGCAGTTACGGGTGGGATCAGCCCCAGCATTTT. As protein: CASSYGWDQPQHF.

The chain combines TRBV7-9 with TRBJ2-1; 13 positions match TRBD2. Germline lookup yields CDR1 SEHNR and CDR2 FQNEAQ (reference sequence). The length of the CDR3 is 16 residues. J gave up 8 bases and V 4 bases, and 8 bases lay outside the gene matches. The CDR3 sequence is CASSSLLAGGLYEQFF. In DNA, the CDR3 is TGTGCCAGCAGCTCGTTACTAGCGGGAGGGTTGTATGAGCAGTTCTTC.

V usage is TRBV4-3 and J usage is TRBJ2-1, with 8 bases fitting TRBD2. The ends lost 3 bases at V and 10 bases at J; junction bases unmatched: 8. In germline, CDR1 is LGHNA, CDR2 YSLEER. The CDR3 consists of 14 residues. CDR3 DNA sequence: TGCGCCAGCAGCCACGGGGGGGGCTATGAAGAGCAGTTCTTC. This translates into CASSHGGGYEEQFF.

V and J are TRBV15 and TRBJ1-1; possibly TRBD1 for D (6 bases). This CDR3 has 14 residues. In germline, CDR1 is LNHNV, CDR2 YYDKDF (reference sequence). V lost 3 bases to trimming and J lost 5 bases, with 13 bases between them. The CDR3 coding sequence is TGTGCCACCAGCAGGAACAGGGTTGGGACTGAAGCTTTCTTT. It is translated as CATSRNRVGTEAFF.

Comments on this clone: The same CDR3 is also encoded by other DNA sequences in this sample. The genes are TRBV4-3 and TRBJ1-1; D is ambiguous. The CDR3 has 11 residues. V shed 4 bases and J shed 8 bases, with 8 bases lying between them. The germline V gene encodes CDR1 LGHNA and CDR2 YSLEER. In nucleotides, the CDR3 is TGCGCCAGCAGCCCAGGTGGAGAAGCTTTCTTT. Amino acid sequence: CASSPGGEAFF.

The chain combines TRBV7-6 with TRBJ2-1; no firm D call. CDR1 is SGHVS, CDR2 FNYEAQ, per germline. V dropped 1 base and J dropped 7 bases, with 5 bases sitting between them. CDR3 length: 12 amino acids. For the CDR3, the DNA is TGTGCCAGCAGCTTAGGCAGGAATGAGCAGTTCTTC. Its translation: CASSLGRNEQFF.

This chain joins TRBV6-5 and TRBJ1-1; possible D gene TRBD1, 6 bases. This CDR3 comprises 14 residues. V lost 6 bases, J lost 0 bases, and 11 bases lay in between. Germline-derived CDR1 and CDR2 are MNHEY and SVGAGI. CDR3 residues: CASSLEGVNTEAFF. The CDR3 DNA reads TGTGCCAGCAGCCTGGAGGGGGTGAACACTGAAGCTTTCTTT.

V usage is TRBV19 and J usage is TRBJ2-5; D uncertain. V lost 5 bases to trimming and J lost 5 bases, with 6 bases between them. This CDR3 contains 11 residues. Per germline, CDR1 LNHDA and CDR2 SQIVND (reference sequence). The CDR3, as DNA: TGTGCCAGTAGTTGGGGTGAGACCCAGTACTTC. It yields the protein CASSWGETQYF.

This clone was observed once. The CDR3 here is CASSPGVEYGYTF. The CDR3 nucleotides read TGTGCCAGCAGTCCAGGGGTGGAGTATGGCTACACCTTC. The chain recombines TRBV6-6 with TRBJ1-2; a weak D match, TRBD1 (6 bases). Germline CDR1 MNHNY, CDR2 SVGAGI (reference sequence). Trimming pared 5 bases from V and 5 bases from J, leaving 12 bases between. The CDR3 is 13 amino acids.

The CDR3 DNA reads as TGCGCCAGCAGCCCGGGTGGGAGCGGGGGGCCCGGGGATACGCAGTATTTT. Amino acid sequence: CASSPGGSGGPGDTQYF. The genes are TRBV4-1 and TRBJ2-3; TRBD2 matches at 9 bases. V was pared by 4 bases and J by 6 bases, with 14 bases of the junction left unmatched. Per the germline V gene, CDR1 is MGHRA and CDR2 is YSYEKL. The CDR3 is 17 amino acids.